The rows below give T cell receptor beta chains drawn from one sample of a study of CD8 T cells in Susac syndrome. TCRdb reprocessed the immunoSEQ multiplex PCR reads with MiXCR, giving one entry per CDR3 protein. This sample yields 90,000 to 110,000 distinct CDR3 sequences, of which about 95% are seen a single time; about 0.095% belongs to the top ten. The material sequenced was CD4+ T cells from PBMCs. The receptors here all came from a human donor in good health. The CDR3 runs from the conserved cysteine through the conserved F or W. D genes are given only for firm matches. Clone size is stated in some rows and not others, as once, few, many or a class when expanded.

j_gene: TRBJ2-7; d_gene: -; abundance: -; v_gene: TRBV29-1; CDR3aa: CSVGPSFYEQYF; CDR3nt: TGCAGCGTGGGACCTTCCTTCTACGAGCAGTACTTC
j_gene: TRBJ1-2; d_gene: -; abundance: once; v_gene: TRBV10-3; CDR3aa: CAISEFGFPHYTF; CDR3nt: TGTGCCATCAGTGAGTTCGGGTTCCCCCACTACACCTTC
j_gene: TRBJ2-7; d_gene: -; abundance: -; v_gene: TRBV9; CDR3aa: CASSSPRDGGAYEQYF; CDR3nt: TGTGCCAGCAGCTCCCCCCGAGACGGGGGTGCCTACGAGCAGTACTTC
j_gene: TRBJ2-7; d_gene: -; abundance: once; v_gene: TRBV12-3/TRBV12-4; CDR3aa: CATQAQHSYEQYF; CDR3nt: TGTGCCACCCAGGCCCAGCATTCCTACGAGCAGTACTTC
j_gene: TRBJ2-3; d_gene: -; abundance: -; v_gene: TRBV10-2; CDR3aa: CASSESASGSSDTQYF; CDR3nt: TGCGCCAGCAGTGAGTCTGCGTCGGGGTCTTCAGATACGCAGTATTTT
j_gene: TRBJ1-6; d_gene: -; abundance: -; v_gene: TRBV7-3; CDR3aa: CASSLTRRGSNSPLHF; CDR3nt: TGTGCCAGCAGCTTAACGAGGCGGGGTTCCAATTCACCCCTCCACTTT
j_gene: TRBJ1-1; d_gene: -; abundance: once; v_gene: TRBV19; CDR3aa: CASSYLNTEAFF; CDR3nt: TGTGCCAGTAGTTACTTGAACACTGAAGCTTTCTTT
j_gene: TRBJ2-2; d_gene: -; abundance: -; v_gene: TRBV9; CDR3aa: CASSVFPQANTGELFF; CDR3nt: TGTGCCAGCAGCGTATTCCCACAGGCGAACACCGGGGAGCTGTTTTTT
j_gene: TRBJ2-3; d_gene: TRBD2; abundance: -; v_gene: TRBV29-1; CDR3aa: CSAGLAGAGTDTQYF; CDR3nt: TGCAGCGCGGGACTAGCGGGAGCGGGGACAGATACGCAGTATTTT
j_gene: TRBJ2-1; d_gene: TRBD1; abundance: -; v_gene: TRBV19; CDR3aa: CASTSQGAGDNEQFF; CDR3nt: TGTGCCAGTACTTCGCAGGGGGCTGGGGACAATGAGCAGTTCTTC
j_gene: TRBJ2-7; d_gene: -; abundance: -; v_gene: TRBV7-6; CDR3aa: CASSPGLGYEQYF; CDR3nt: TGTGCCAGCAGCCCTGGGCTTGGCTACGAGCAGTACTTC
j_gene: TRBJ1-1; d_gene: -; abundance: -; v_gene: TRBV7-2; CDR3aa: CASSLLAGTFLNTEAFF; CDR3nt: TGTGCCAGCAGCTTGCTAGCCGGGACTTTTTTGAACACTGAAGCTTTCTTT
j_gene: TRBJ2-4; d_gene: -; abundance: once; v_gene: TRBV29-1; CDR3aa: CSAHRDQAKNIQYF; CDR3nt: TGCAGCGCCCACAGGGATCAAGCCAAAAACATTCAGTACTTC
j_gene: TRBJ1-2; d_gene: -; abundance: -; v_gene: TRBV29-1; CDR3aa: CSVEEGGGGYTF; CDR3nt: TGCAGCGTTGAAGAGGGGGGGGGTGGCTACACCTTC
j_gene: TRBJ1-1; d_gene: -; abundance: -; v_gene: TRBV29-1; CDR3aa: CSAGNGPQGNTEAFF; CDR3nt: TGCAGCGCCGGTAATGGCCCCCAGGGAAACACTGAAGCTTTCTTT
j_gene: TRBJ1-1; d_gene: -; abundance: -; v_gene: TRBV6-5; CDR3aa: CATRGSGNTEAFF; CDR3nt: TGTGCCACCAGGGGATCAGGGAACACTGAAGCTTTCTTT
j_gene: TRBJ2-5; d_gene: TRBD1; abundance: -; v_gene: TRBV5-1; CDR3aa: CASSHLKQGANQGTQYF; CDR3nt: TGCGCCAGCAGCCACCTCAAACAGGGGGCGAATCAAGGGACCCAGTACTTC
j_gene: TRBJ2-2; d_gene: TRBD2; abundance: -; v_gene: TRBV2; CDR3aa: CASTGLAGLGELFF; CDR3nt: TGTGCCAGCACCGGACTAGCGGGGCTCGGGGAGCTGTTTTTT
j_gene: TRBJ1-1; d_gene: -; abundance: -; v_gene: TRBV20-1; CDR3aa: CSARGGEGTEAFF; CDR3nt: TGCAGTGCTAGGGGAGGGGAGGGCACTGAAGCTTTCTTT
j_gene: TRBJ2-7; d_gene: -; abundance: -; v_gene: TRBV29-1; CDR3aa: CSGTGLSYEQYF; CDR3nt: TGCAGCGGAACGGGGCTCTCCTACGAGCAGTACTTC
j_gene: TRBJ1-2; d_gene: TRBD1; abundance: -; v_gene: TRBV20-1; CDR3aa: CSAPAGQGLAGYTF; CDR3nt: TGCAGTGCCCCCGCGGGACAGGGTCTTGCTGGCTACACCTTC
j_gene: TRBJ1-3; d_gene: TRBD1; abundance: -; v_gene: TRBV2; CDR3aa: CASSDRGHSGNTIYF; CDR3nt: TGTGCCAGCAGCGACAGGGGCCACTCTGGAAACACCATATATTTT
j_gene: TRBJ2-1; d_gene: TRBD1; abundance: -; v_gene: TRBV6-5; CDR3aa: CASSRGRTGQNEQFF; CDR3nt: TGTGCCAGCAGCCGAGGTCGGACAGGCCAGAATGAGCAGTTCTTC
j_gene: TRBJ1-2; d_gene: TRBD1; abundance: -; v_gene: TRBV5-1; CDR3aa: CASTSGQSNYGYTF; CDR3nt: TGCGCCAGCACTTCGGGACAGTCTAACTATGGCTACACCTTC
j_gene: TRBJ1-6; d_gene: -; abundance: -; v_gene: TRBV12-3/TRBV12-4; CDR3aa: CASRRDGNSPLHF; CDR3nt: TGTGCCAGCAGGCGGGACGGAAATTCACCCCTCCACTTT
j_gene: TRBJ2-5; d_gene: -; abundance: -; v_gene: TRBV29-1; CDR3aa: CSVVGQKETQYF; CDR3nt: TGCAGCGTTGTTGGTCAGAAAGAGACCCAGTACTTC
j_gene: TRBJ1-1; d_gene: -; abundance: -; v_gene: TRBV3-1; CDR3aa: CASSQMAMNTEAFF; CDR3nt: TGTGCCAGCAGCCAAATGGCAATGAACACTGAAGCTTTCTTT
j_gene: TRBJ1-5; d_gene: -; abundance: -; v_gene: TRBV3-1; CDR3aa: CASSLGGGQPQHF; CDR3nt: TGTGCCAGCAGTCTCGGGGGAGGTCAGCCCCAGCATTTT
j_gene: TRBJ2-6; d_gene: -; abundance: -; v_gene: TRBV19; CDR3aa: CASSSGRSSGANVLTF; CDR3nt: TGTGCCAGTAGTTCGGGACGGAGCTCTGGGGCCAACGTCCTGACTTTC
j_gene: TRBJ2-2; d_gene: -; abundance: -; v_gene: TRBV5-6; CDR3aa: CASSLEGPRNTGELFF; CDR3nt: TGTGCCAGCAGCTTGGAGGGTCCCCGAAACACCGGGGAGCTGTTTTTT
j_gene: TRBJ2-5; d_gene: -; abundance: -; v_gene: TRBV18; CDR3aa: CASSPMDETTTQYF; CDR3nt: TGTGCCAGCTCACCAATGGACGAGACCACGACCCAGTACTTC
j_gene: TRBJ2-7; d_gene: -; abundance: -; v_gene: TRBV5-1; CDR3aa: CASSLGTPGEQYF; CDR3nt: TGCGCCAGCAGCCTCGGGACCCCGGGGGAGCAGTACTTC
j_gene: TRBJ1-4; d_gene: -; abundance: -; v_gene: TRBV15; CDR3aa: CATLGGRANEKLFF; CDR3nt: TGTGCCACCTTAGGGGGACGGGCTAATGAAAAACTGTTTTTT
j_gene: TRBJ2-5; d_gene: -; abundance: -; v_gene: TRBV29-1; CDR3aa: CSVPFPGGETQYF; CDR3nt: TGCAGCGTCCCGTTCCCTGGAGGAGAGACCCAGTACTTC
j_gene: TRBJ2-5; d_gene: TRBD2; abundance: -; v_gene: TRBV6-5; CDR3aa: CASSRGVRQETQYF; CDR3nt: TGTGCCAGCAGTCGGGGGGTTCGGCAAGAGACCCAGTACTTC
j_gene: TRBJ2-7; d_gene: -; abundance: -; v_gene: TRBV29-1; CDR3aa: CSVSSKSSYEQYF; CDR3nt: TGCAGCGTTTCGAGTAAGTCCTCCTACGAGCAGTACTTC
j_gene: TRBJ1-1; d_gene: -; abundance: -; v_gene: TRBV30; CDR3aa: CAWSRQMAEAFF; CDR3nt: TGTGCCTGGAGTCGACAGATGGCTGAAGCTTTCTTT
j_gene: TRBJ1-6; d_gene: TRBD1; abundance: -; v_gene: TRBV7-3; CDR3aa: CASSLIGTGSPLHF; CDR3nt: TGTGCCAGCAGCTTAATTGGGACAGGATCACCCCTCCACTTT
j_gene: TRBJ2-1; d_gene: -; abundance: -; v_gene: TRBV15; CDR3aa: CATRSLGGGLNEQFF; CDR3nt: TGTGCCACCAGGAGTCTGGGGGGGGGCCTAAATGAGCAGTTCTTC
j_gene: TRBJ2-7; d_gene: TRBD2; abundance: -; v_gene: TRBV19; CDR3aa: CASSEVAGTYEQYF; CDR3nt: TGTGCCAGTAGTGAGGTAGCGGGAACCTACGAGCAGTACTTC
j_gene: TRBJ2-7; d_gene: -; abundance: -; v_gene: TRBV20-1; CDR3aa: CAGRPTRQGNYEQYF; CDR3nt: TGCGCCGGCCGCCCGACGCGGCAGGGTAACTACGAGCAGTACTTC
j_gene: TRBJ2-3; d_gene: -; abundance: -; v_gene: TRBV7-9; CDR3aa: CASSNRGAADTQYF; CDR3nt: TGTGCCAGCAGCAATAGGGGCGCAGCAGATACGCAGTATTTT
j_gene: TRBJ2-7; d_gene: -; abundance: -; v_gene: TRBV5-6; CDR3aa: CASSLPRGEQYF; CDR3nt: TGTGCCAGCAGCCTCCCTCGGGGCGAGCAGTACTTC
j_gene: TRBJ2-2; d_gene: -; abundance: -; v_gene: TRBV4-1; CDR3aa: CASSQVGAGGELFF; CDR3nt: TGCGCCAGCAGCCAAGTCGGTGCGGGCGGGGAGCTGTTTTTT
j_gene: TRBJ2-3; d_gene: TRBD2; abundance: -; v_gene: TRBV19; CDR3aa: CASSITASGSSADTQYF; CDR3nt: TGTGCCAGTAGTATAACGGCTAGCGGGAGTAGCGCAGATACGCAGTATTTT
j_gene: TRBJ2-2; d_gene: -; abundance: -; v_gene: TRBV3-1; CDR3aa: CASSQDLGRATGELFF; CDR3nt: TGTGCCAGCAGCCAAGATCTTGGGAGAGCCACCGGGGAGCTGTTTTTT
j_gene: TRBJ2-5; d_gene: -; abundance: -; v_gene: TRBV30; CDR3aa: CAWSRRDPPETQYF; CDR3nt: TGTGCCTGGAGTCGCAGGGACCCTCCTGAGACCCAGTACTTC
j_gene: TRBJ2-7; d_gene: -; abundance: -; v_gene: TRBV12-3/TRBV12-4; CDR3aa: CASSVYNSYEQYF; CDR3nt: TGTGCCAGCAGTGTATACAATTCCTACGAGCAGTACTTC
j_gene: TRBJ2-7; d_gene: TRBD2; abundance: -; v_gene: TRBV30; CDR3aa: CAWNPLGGSSYEQYF; CDR3nt: TGTGCCTGGAACCCTCTGGGGGGGAGCTCCTACGAGCAGTACTTC
j_gene: TRBJ2-7; d_gene: -; abundance: -; v_gene: TRBV18; CDR3aa: CASSRVSGEQYF; CDR3nt: TGTGCCAGCTCACGGGTGTCTGGCGAGCAGTACTTC
j_gene: TRBJ2-4; d_gene: -; abundance: -; v_gene: TRBV7-9; CDR3aa: CASSPAGENIQYF; CDR3nt: TGTGCCAGCAGCCCCGCAGGGGAAAACATTCAGTACTTC
j_gene: TRBJ2-7; d_gene: TRBD1; abundance: -; v_gene: TRBV25-1; CDR3aa: CASNPTGMGYEQYF; CDR3nt: TGTGCCAGCAACCCGACAGGGATGGGCTACGAGCAGTACTTC
j_gene: TRBJ1-6; d_gene: -; abundance: -; v_gene: TRBV3-1; CDR3aa: CASSQDVGDASPLHF; CDR3nt: TGTGCCAGCAGCCAAGATGTGGGGGACGCGTCGCCCCTCCACTTT
j_gene: TRBJ1-1; d_gene: -; abundance: -; v_gene: TRBV23-1; CDR3aa: CASSRGSKLNTEAFF; CDR3nt: TGCGCCAGCAGTCGGGGCAGTAAGTTGAACACTGAAGCTTTCTTT
j_gene: TRBJ2-7; d_gene: TRBD1; abundance: -; v_gene: TRBV12-3/TRBV12-4; CDR3aa: CASSSWDRGLYEQYF; CDR3nt: TGTGCCAGCAGTTCCTGGGACAGGGGCCTCTACGAGCAGTACTTC
j_gene: TRBJ2-7; d_gene: TRBD2; abundance: -; v_gene: TRBV7-2; CDR3aa: CASSSQMAIAGGGEQYF; CDR3nt: TGTGCCAGCAGCTCCCAAATGGCGATAGCGGGCGGCGGCGAGCAGTACTTC
j_gene: TRBJ2-3; d_gene: TRBD1; abundance: once; v_gene: TRBV5-6; CDR3aa: CASSLHGTGFPDTQYF; CDR3nt: TGTGCCAGCAGCTTGCATGGGACAGGGTTTCCAGATACGCAGTATTTT
j_gene: TRBJ1-5; d_gene: TRBD1; abundance: -; v_gene: TRBV12-3/TRBV12-4; CDR3aa: CASSQGGNQPQHF; CDR3nt: TGTGCCAGCAGTCAGGGGGGCAATCAGCCCCAGCATTTT